This paragraph reports one T cell receptor beta chain. What it recognizes is unknown. The patients chosen for sequencing had shown expansion of CD8+CD57+ cells (detected by flow cytometry). The data were taken from a study of CD8+CD57+ T cells in acquired aplastic anemia. Findings of the study overall: Patients shared under 30 CD8+ CDR3 sequences with controls.

The germline gives CDR1 SEHNR, CDR2 FQNEAQ (reference sequence). V was pared by 5 bases and J by 1 base, with 12 bases between. This CDR3 comprises 16 residues. TCR beta VDJ combinations and CDR3 sequences were profiled from genomic DNA. TCRdb ran MiXCR on the reads and lists one entry per CDR3 protein. The sample has about 180,000 distinct CDR3 sequences; roughly 60% are singletons. The source is a human donor with aplastic anemia. The sequencing input was sorted CD4+, CD8+, or CD8+CD57+ T cells (not recorded which) from PBMCs. This chain links TRBV7-9 with TRBJ1-6, with TRBD1 as a possible D gene (6 bases). The CDR3 loop is CASSQDQGSYNSPLHF. CDR3 nucleotides: TGTGCCAGCAGCCAAGATCAGGGGTCCTATAATTCACCCCTCCACTTT.